The 30 T cell receptor beta chains given below trace back to one sample, sequenced in a study of human T cells and chemical hapten exposure. TCRdb re-derived calls from the RACE reads in MiXCR, one entry per CDR3 protein. Seen here are tens of thousands of distinct CDR3 sequences, approximately 9.8% observed once, and the top ten hold 13% to 15%. Indicated time point: pre-sensitization, week 0. Indicated treatment: therapeutic diphenylcyclopropenone sensitization with weekly scalp DPC. Sequenced material: whole blood, taken in connection with sensitization to the hapten diphenylcyclopropenone (DPC). The receptors originated from a woman between 35 and 50 years old with alopecia areata. Some clones in this sample may be carry-over from other donors' samples.

The sample holds many counts of this clonotype. The rearrangement uses TRBV9 and TRBJ2-1, with TRBD2 matching 7 bases. J gave up 4 bases and V 4 bases, and 11 bases lay outside the gene matches. The CDR3 contains 16 residues. Germline assignment: CDR1 SGDLS and CDR2 YYNGEE. DNA of the CDR3: TGTGCCAGCAGCCCCAGCACCGGGACTACGTACAATGAGCAGTTCTTC. It yields the protein CASSPSTGTTYNEQFF.

This clonotype came up many times. The CDR3 protein is CASSYSGLAGNEQFF. The DNA for the CDR3 is TGTGCCAGCAGCTATTCGGGGCTAGCGGGGAATGAGCAGTTCTTC. The V and J genes are TRBV11-3 and TRBJ2-1, with 9 bases that match TRBD2. Germline V gene data show CDR1 as SGHNT and CDR2 as YENEEA. Trimming cost V 4 bases and J 7 bases; bases outside gene matches: 8. The CDR3 is 15 amino acids.

V is TRBV25-1 and J is TRBJ2-7, with D possibly TRBD1 on 6 matching bases. The CDR3 spans 14 residues. CDR1 and CDR2 from the germline V gene are MGHDK and SYGVNS. With 5 bases removed from V and 6 bases from J, the gap between germline ends came to 17 bases. The CDR3 loop reads CASSLQGPPREQYF. Here the CDR3 DNA reads TGTGCCAGCAGTCTACAGGGACCCCCTCGCGAGCAGTACTTC.

The V call is TRBV7-9, the J call TRBJ2-1; D gene uncertain. Looked up from germline, CDR1 is SEHNR and CDR2 is FQNEAQ (reference sequence). Trimming removed 0 bases from V and 4 bases from J, with 10 bases in between. This CDR3 spans 15 amino acids. In DNA, the CDR3 is TGTGCCAGCAGCTTAGCGGTAAAGACTTACAATGAGCAGTTCTTC. This translates into CASSLAVKTYNEQFF.

The chain is built from TRBV28 and TRBJ2-7; unclear D gene. Germline values: CDR1 MDHEN, CDR2 SYDVKM. V gave up 5 bases and J gave up 4 bases, with 6 bases separating them. This CDR3 contains 11 residues. The DNA of the CDR3 is TGTGCCAGCAGTGTGTCGTACGAGCAGTACTTC. Translated, it gives CASSVSYEQYF.

V and J are TRBV11-2 and TRBJ2-1; 8 bases match TRBD2. In germline, CDR1 is SGHAT, CDR2 FQNNGV. The V gene end was trimmed by 3 bases and the J gene end by 6 bases; junction bases not matched to a gene: 10. The CDR3 sequence is 16 residues long. CDR3 DNA: TGTGCCAGCAGCTTCGATAGCGGGACATACCGCAATGAGCAGTTCTTC. Protein sequence: CASSFDSGTYRNEQFF.

The chain recombines TRBV6-4 with TRBJ2-3; 10 bases are a match to TRBD2. Per the germline V gene, CDR1 is MRHNA and CDR2 is SNTAGT. The CDR3 runs 15 residues. The J segment lost 2 bases and the V segment lost 6 bases, leaving 5 bases of the junction unmatched. The CDR3 nucleotides are TGTGCCAGCAGCCAAGCGGGGGGGAACACAGATACGCAGTATTTT. Translated: CASSQAGGNTDTQYF.

This clonotype was detected ten times or more. J is TRBJ1-1 and V is TRBV2, with D perhaps TRBD1 (5 bases). The CDR3 extends over 14 amino acids. V shed 8 bases and J shed 0 bases, with 13 bases lying between them. CDR1 and CDR2 from the germline V gene are SNHLY and FYNNEI. CDR3 bases: TGTGCCAGCGTCATGGGGCGTGTGAACACTGAAGCTTTCTTT. Its protein is CASVMGRVNTEAFF.

This clonotype was seen at least ten times. The chain couples TRBV6-1 to TRBJ2-7; TRBD1 matches at 7 bases. The germline V gene encodes CDR1 MNHNS and CDR2 SASEGT. The CDR3 is 13 amino acids. The J segment lost 3 bases and the V segment lost 5 bases, leaving 4 bases of the junction unmatched. The CDR3 region is CASSTTGYYEQYF. CDR3 sequence (DNA): TGTGCCAGCAGTACGACAGGGTACTACGAGCAGTACTTC.

The V and J genes are TRBV11-2 and TRBJ1-1; D gene unclear. Germline CDR1 and CDR2: SGHAT and FQNNGV. Trimming removed 5 bases at V and 5 bases at J, with 12 bases between. The length of the CDR3 is 13 residues. CDR3 in amino acids: CASSPPRLTEAFF. CDR3 sequence (DNA): TGTGCCAGCAGCCCCCCACGTCTGACTGAAGCTTTCTTT.

This clonotype was counted many times. The rearrangement joins TRBV20-1 to TRBJ2-5, with TRBD2 matching over 7 bases. V was pared by 0 bases and J by 0 bases, with 1 base of the junction left unmatched. This CDR3 region has 14 residues. Germline CDR1 DFQATT, CDR2 SNEGSKA (reference sequence). CDR3 in DNA: TGCAGTGCTAGAGATGGGGGGGACCAAGAGACCCAGTACTTC. Translated, it gives CSARDGGDQETQYF.

This chain joins TRBV7-2 and TRBJ2-7; D remains unclear. The CDR3 consists of 14 residues. Trimming removed 0 bases at V and 3 bases at J, with 9 bases between. Germline loops: CDR1 SGHTA, CDR2 FQGNSA. DNA of the CDR3: TGTGCCAGCAGCTTAGCCCTAGATAACTACGAGCAGTACTTC. Translating it yields CASSLALDNYEQYF.

This clonotype has at least ten counts. The chain uses TRBV5-5 and TRBJ1-2, with D unresolved. V lost 4 bases and J 8 bases, leaving 12 bases between the germline ends. Germline-derived CDR1 and CDR2 are SGHKS and YYEKEE (reference sequence). The CDR3 sequence is 12 residues long. The CDR3 coding sequence is TGTGCCAGCAGCCTAGGAGGGAACGGCTACACCTTC. It is translated as CASSLGGNGYTF. Full variable domain (missing parts from reference TRBV5-5 and TRBJ1-2): DAGVTQSPTHLIKTRGQQVTLRCSPISGHKSVSWYQQVLGQGPQFIFQYYEKEERGRGNFPDRFSARQFPNYSSELNVNALLLGDSALYLCASSLGGNGYTFGSGTRLTVV.

This chain joins TRBV14 and TRBJ1-2; D may be TRBD1 (6 bases). Trimming removed 1 base from V and 6 bases from J, with 15 bases in between. Germline V CDR1 and CDR2: SGHDN, FVKESK. There are 15 residues in the CDR3. CDR3 DNA sequence: TGTGCCAGCAGCCAAGGATTGGGGGGCGCGGATGGCTACACCTTC. Its translation is CASSQGLGGADGYTF.

This clonotype was counted at least ten times. The chain uses TRBV5-4 and TRBJ2-7; tentative D call: TRBD1 (6 bases). The germline V and J ends were trimmed by 3 bases and 4 bases, with 14 bases remaining between them. The V gene's germline CDR1 is SGHNT and CDR2 YYREEE (reference sequence). CDR3 length: 14 residues. This CDR3 reads CASSSRDTSYEQYF. The DNA for the CDR3 is TGTGCCAGCAGCTCCCGGGACACCTCATACGAGCAGTACTTC. Variable domain in full (rest from reference TRBV5-4 and TRBJ2-7): ETGVTQSPTHLIKTRGQQVTLRCSSQSGHNTVSWYQQALGQGPQFIFQYYREEENGRGNFPPRFSGLQFPNYSSELNVNALELDDSALYLCASSSRDTSYEQYFGPGTRLTVT.

At least ten counts were recorded for this clonotype. The chain joins TRBV28 to TRBJ2-1; D may be TRBD2 (5 bases). The germline CDR1 and CDR2 sequences are MDHEN and SYDVKM. The CDR3 totals 12 residues. V lost 3 bases, J lost 8 bases, and 8 bases lay in between. The CDR3 DNA reads as TGTGCCAGCAGTTTTCAGAGGGATGAGCAGTTCTTC. Protein product: CASSFQRDEQFF.

This clonotype has more than one count but fewer than ten. This chain uses TRBV6-2 or TRBV6-3 with TRBJ2-5, with 8 bases lining up with TRBD2. This CDR3 region has 14 residues. J gave up 5 bases and V 5 bases, and 7 bases lay outside the gene matches. Germline V gives CDR1 MNHEY, CDR2 SVGEGT. The CDR3 here is CASSPGGAVETQYF. CDR3 nucleotides: TGTGCCAGCAGTCCGGGGGGGGCTGTGGAGACCCAGTACTTC.

To note about this clonotype: Germline and junction disagree at one end, which may indicate a read error. The rearrangement links TRBV14 to TRBJ1-1, with a weak D call TRBD1 (5 bases). This CDR3 region has 17 residues. CDR1 is SGHDN and CDR2 is FVKESK in the germline V gene. The CDR3 coding sequence is TGTGCCAGCAGCCGCCTGCTTCTACAGGCTGACAACACTGAAGCTTCCTTT. The encoded protein is CASSRLLLQADNTEASF.

The genes are TRBV28 and TRBJ1-2, with unresolved D. CDR3 length equals 13 residues. The ends were cut back, 3 bases at V and 3 bases at J, with 8 bases in the middle. Germline V gene sequence: CDR1 MDHEN, CDR2 SYDVKM. CDR3 sequence (DNA): TGTGCCAGCAGTTTGCAGTTTCACTATGGCTACACCTTC. Translated: CASSLQFHYGYTF.

This clonotype was counted at least ten times. The V and J genes are TRBV27 and TRBJ2-2; 10 positions agree with TRBD1. This CDR3 is built from 16 residues. CDR1 and CDR2 from the germline V gene are MNHEY and SMNVEV (reference sequence). The junction had 9 bases not matched to a gene; V was cut back by 4 bases and J by 7 bases. The CDR3 sequence is CASSWRGTGVGGELFF. In nucleotides, the CDR3 is TGTGCCAGCAGTTGGCGTGGGACAGGGGTCGGCGGGGAGCTGTTTTTT.

This clonotype was seen repeatedly, ten times or more. V gene TRBV6-1 combines with J gene TRBJ1-5; D is perhaps TRBD1 (6 bases). The CDR3 consists of 15 residues. Deletions cut 5 bases from V and 0 bases from J, with 11 bases between. CDR1 MNHNS and CDR2 SASEGT come from the germline V gene. CDR3 nucleotides: TGTGCCAGCAGTCGGACAGTATCTAGCAATCAGCCCCAGCATTTT. Translated, it gives CASSRTVSSNQPQHF.

There are a few counts of this clonotype. This chain connects TRBV7-9 to TRBJ2-7; D not certain. The CDR3 spans 14 residues. Trimming removed 4 bases from V and 1 base from J, with 11 bases in between. Looked up from germline, CDR1 is SEHNR and CDR2 is FQNEAQ (reference sequence). The CDR3 DNA sequence: TGTGCCAGCAGCTCGGGCAGAAGATCCTACGAGCAGTACTTC. It codes for CASSSGRRSYEQYF.

There are a few counts of this clonotype. The rearrangement joins TRBV11-2 to TRBJ1-2; D call uncertain. Trimming removed 5 bases from V and 2 bases from J, with 9 bases in between. The CDR3 consists of 13 residues. CDR1 is SGHAT, CDR2 FQNNGV, per germline. The CDR3: CASSPEENYGYTF. The CDR3 DNA reads as TGTGCCAGCAGCCCAGAGGAGAACTATGGCTACACCTTC.

This chain joins TRBV6-5 and TRBJ1-1; 7 positions agree with TRBD1. Germline loops: CDR1 MNHEY, CDR2 SVGAGI. The CDR3 totals 14 residues. Trimming removed 4 bases from V and 3 bases from J; junction bases left unmatched: 5. The CDR3 loop reads CASSSGDRDTEAFF. CDR3 in DNA: TGTGCCAGCAGTTCCGGCGACAGGGACACTGAAGCTTTCTTT.

This clonotype was counted between two and nine times. The chain carries TRBV12-3 or TRBV12-4 and TRBJ1-2; TRBD1 might be the D (5 bases). V lost 7 bases and J lost 3, with 21 bases in between. This CDR3 contains 16 residues. The CDR3 DNA sequence: TGTGCCAGCACCCCTAGACCAGGGTCGTATGACTATGGCTACACCTTC. As protein: CASTPRPGSYDYGYTF.

This clonotype has ten or more counts. The chain uses TRBV7-9 and TRBJ1-1, with D tentatively TRBD1 (6 bases). Germline V gives CDR1 SEHNR, CDR2 FQNEAQ (reference sequence). The CDR3 contains 13 residues. V was shortened by 8 bases and J by 5 bases, with 15 bases between the two germline ends. The CDR3 region is CASEQGLGTEAFF. The CDR3 DNA is TGTGCCAGCGAGCAGGGGCTTGGGACTGAAGCTTTCTTT.

By proportion, this clonotype is medium-sized. CDR3 in amino acids: CASSYETGSYEQYF. CDR3 nucleotides: TGTGCCAGCAGTTACGAAACAGGGTCCTACGAGCAGTACTTC. The rearrangement uses TRBV6-2 or TRBV6-3 and TRBJ2-7; perhaps TRBD1 as D (6 bases). CDR3 size: 14 residues. The germline CDR1 and CDR2 sequences are MNHEY and SVGEGT. V lost 2 bases, J lost 1 base, and 9 bases lay in between.

In its sample, this clonotype was seen many times. The V gene is TRBV7-9, the J gene TRBJ2-7; D is uncertain. This CDR3 comprises 14 residues. Trimming left V 1 base short and J 1 base short, with 8 bases between. Germline V gene data show CDR1 as SEHNR and CDR2 as FQNEAQ (reference sequence). This CDR3 is CASSLDLLSYEQYF. CDR3 DNA sequence: TGTGCCAGCAGCTTAGATCTCCTATCCTACGAGCAGTACTTC.

This clonotype was recorded a few times. The chain uses TRBV28 and TRBJ1-1; no clear D. The V gene lost 5 bases and the J gene lost 4 bases, with 8 bases spanning the gap. The CDR3 consists of 12 residues. Germline CDR1 MDHEN, CDR2 SYDVKM. CDR3 protein: CASSPRLTEAFF. The CDR3 coding sequence is TGTGCCAGCAGTCCTCGACTCACTGAAGCTTTCTTT.

The table lists this clonotype with a few counts. The chain couples TRBV7-3 to TRBJ1-5; no reliable D call. The CDR3 totals 13 residues. V was pared by 4 bases and J by 7 bases, with 11 bases between. The germline V gene encodes CDR1 SGHTA and CDR2 FQGTGA. The CDR3 nucleotides are TGTGCCAGCAGCTCGGTTCCCGGGCAGCCCCAGCATTTT. Its translation: CASSSVPGQPQHF.